This TCR beta chain is drawn from a study of T cell repertoires in cytomegalovirus infection. From the reads, TCRdb called clonotypes with MiXCR, one entry per CDR3 protein. This sample has approximately 630,000 distinct CDR3 sequences, with roughly 26% found just once. The sample holds a few counts of this clonotype. V lost 0 bases, J lost 2 bases, and 5 bases lay in between. There are 15 residues in the CDR3. The germline V gene has CDR1 MDHEN and CDR2 SYDVKM. The chain has TRBV28 and TRBJ2-6, with unresolved D. The receptor's source is a human donor in good health (CMV status not recorded). Some clones in this sample may be carry-over from other donors' samples. Source material: CD8+ T cells from PBMCs. The CDR3: CASSLWVAGANVLTF. CDR3 coding DNA: TGTGCCAGCAGTTTATGGGTAGCTGGGGCCAACGTCCTGACTTTC.